This passage covers 24 T cell receptor beta chains from one sample sequenced in a study of blood T cell repertoires in COVID-19. The data were produced by immunoSEQ multiplex PCR, yet TCRdb's version contains in-frame clones alone and is incomplete. The sample has under 80,000 clones, approximately 83% seen once. The sequenced material came from peripheral blood. The receptors stem from a human donor in a cohort sampled during active COVID-19.

The V call is TRBV25-1, the J call TRBJ1-4, with 9 nucleotides matching TRBD1. The trim removed 7 bases at V and 8 bases at J, leaving 8 bases unmatched. Germline V lookup: CDR1 MGHDK, CDR2 SYGVNS. This CDR3 region has 14 residues. In DNA, the CDR3 is TGTGCCAGCACTAAGACAGGGGGAGAGGAAAAACTGTTTTTT. Its protein product is CASTKTGGEEKLFF.

The chain has TRBV5-1 and TRBJ2-6; 11 nucleotides match TRBD1. The V gene's germline CDR1 is SGHRS and CDR2 YFSETQ. The V segment lost 4 bases and the J segment 0 bases; nucleotides outside the gene matches: 9. The CDR3 runs 19 residues. CDR3 amino acids: CASSLNGQGARSGANVLTF. In DNA form, the CDR3 reads TGCGCCAGCAGCCTCAACGGACAGGGGGCTCGCTCTGGGGCCAACGTCCTGACTTTC.

This chain connects TRBV6-4 to TRBJ2-1, with D perhaps TRBD1 (5 bases). The V end was cut by 4 bases, the J end by 7 bases, with 20 bases between. Germline V CDR1 and CDR2: MRHNA, SNTAGT. CDR3 size: 16 residues. The CDR3 spells CASSVSPGRTQNEQFF. Written as DNA, the CDR3 is TGTGCCAGCAGTGTCTCCCCCGGTAGGACACAGAATGAGCAGTTCTTC.

The gene calls are TRBV30 and TRBJ2-1, with TRBD2 identical over 8 bases. J was trimmed by 15 bases and V by 2 bases; bases with no gene match: 12. The germline V gene encodes CDR1 GTSNPN and CDR2 SVGIG (reference sequence). This CDR3 is built from 13 residues. In nucleotides, the CDR3 is TGTGCCTGGAGTACGAGCGGGGGCACCGCGTGGTTCTTC. Its translation: CAWSTSGGTAWFF.

This clone was found once. J is TRBJ2-7 and V is TRBV12-5; 9 bases are a match to TRBD1. Germline lookup yields CDR1 LGHNT and CDR2 FRNRAP. The CDR3 contains 15 residues. V trimming: 5 bases; J trimming: 2 bases; junction bases outside the gene matches: 7. The CDR3 DNA sequence: TGTGCTAGTGGTCTGAGGACAGGGGTTCCCTACGAGCAGTACTTC. This translates into CASGLRTGVPYEQYF.

The chain joins TRBV28 to TRBJ1-1, with a tentative D call TRBD1 (6 bases). With 4 bases removed from V and 3 bases from J, the gap between germline ends came to 12 bases. Germline assignment: CDR1 MDHEN and CDR2 SYDVKM. The CDR3 has 14 residues. The CDR3 nucleotides read TGTGCCAGCAGTTCCCTCGGACAGTACACTGAAGCTTTCTTT. Protein sequence: CASSSLGQYTEAFF.

This clone appeared a few times. V gene TRBV7-2 combines with J gene TRBJ1-2, with 7 bases fitting TRBD1. Germline trimming cut 5 bases from V and 8 bases from J; bases unmatched to any gene: 11. Germline V gene sequence: CDR1 SGHTA, CDR2 FQGNSA. CDR3 length equals 14 residues. The CDR3 nucleotides are TGTGCCAGCAGCAGACAGGGAACTGTTGGCGGCTACACCTTC. Translating gives CASSRQGTVGGYTF. Full variable domain (outside the CDR3, taken from reference TRBV7-2 and TRBJ1-2): GAGVSQSPSNKVTEKGKDVELRCDPISGHTALYWYRQSLGQGLEFLIYFQGNSAPDKSGLPSDRFSAERTGGSVSTLTIQRTQQEDSAVYLCASSRQGTVGGYTFGSGTRLTVV.

The chain links TRBV29-1 to TRBJ1-2; D unresolved. Germline CDR1 is SQVTM and CDR2 is ANQGSEA. Trimming took off 0 bases at V and 5 bases at J, with 13 bases between the two ends. The CDR3 totals 14 residues. DNA for the CDR3: TGCAGCGTTGAAGATACGGAGTTTCGATATGGCTACACCTTC. It translates to CSVEDTEFRYGYTF.

This clone has just one count. The CDR3 is CASGRRDRHYEQYF. Written as DNA, the CDR3 is TGTGCCAGCGGGAGAAGGGACAGGCACTACGAGCAGTACTTC. The chain joins TRBV19 to TRBJ2-7; 8 bases fit TRBD1. CDR1 is LNHDA and CDR2 is SQIVND in the germline V gene (reference sequence). The CDR3 extends over 14 amino acids. The V gene end was trimmed by 9 bases and the J gene end by 3 bases; junction bases not matched to a gene: 10.

This chain links TRBV30 with TRBJ2-5; 13 nucleotides align to TRBD2. This CDR3 is 14 amino acids long. J gave up 6 bases and V 3 bases, and 4 bases lay outside the gene matches. Germline CDR1 and CDR2: GTSNPN and SVGIG (reference sequence). As DNA, the CDR3 is TGTGCCTGGAGACTAGCGGGGGGGCCCAAGACCCAGTACTTC. Translated, it gives CAWRLAGGPKTQYF.

V and J are TRBV7-6 and TRBJ1-1, with TRBD1 matching over 10 bases. Germline V gives CDR1 SGHVS, CDR2 FNYEAQ. After removal of 1 base from V and 0 bases from J, the junction contained 2 bases not matched to a gene. The CDR3 is 16 residues long. The CDR3 DNA reads as TGTGCCAGCAGCTTAGGACAGGGGGCACTGAACACTGAAGCTTTCTTT. Its translation is CASSLGQGALNTEAFF.

CDR3 sequence (DNA): TGTGCCAGCAGCTTAGGTAGAGCCCACAATGAGCAGTTCTTC. Translating gives CASSLGRAHNEQFF. The chain uses TRBV11-2 and TRBJ2-1; no definite D call. Germline V CDR1 and CDR2: SGHAT, FQNNGV. There are 14 residues in the CDR3. V was trimmed by 1 base and J by 5 bases, leaving 9 bases between them.

This rearrangement joins TRBV6-2 or TRBV6-3 to TRBJ2-6; 9 bases are a match to TRBD1. Germline CDR1 and CDR2: MNHEY and SVGEGT. J gave up 1 base and V 0 bases, and 7 bases lay outside the gene matches. The CDR3 covers 19 residues. The CDR3 loop reads CASSYSNPGQGSGANVLTF. The CDR3 DNA sequence: TGTGCCAGCAGTTACTCGAACCCCGGACAGGGGTCTGGGGCCAACGTCCTGACTTTC.

The CDR3 reads CASSPNAAYGYTF. The CDR3 region has the DNA TGTGCCAGCAGCCCGAATGCGGCCTATGGCTACACCTTC. The V and J genes are TRBV11-2 and TRBJ1-2, with D uncertain. Trimming took off 5 bases at V and 4 bases at J, with 11 bases between the two ends. CDR1 and CDR2 from the germline V gene are SGHAT and FQNNGV. The CDR3 is made up of 13 amino acids.

The gene calls are TRBV12-3 or TRBV12-4 and TRBJ2-2, with D perhaps matching TRBD1 (5 bases). V was clipped by 4 bases and J by 5 bases, with 8 bases between them. This CDR3 comprises 13 residues. The CDR3, as DNA: TGTGCCAGCAGTTCTCGACAGACCGGGGAGCTGTTTTTT. This sequence encodes CASSSRQTGELFF.

The chain carries TRBV19 and TRBJ2-7, with a tentative D call TRBD2 (6 bases). CDR1 LNHDA and CDR2 SQIVND come from the germline V gene (reference sequence). CDR3 length equals 13 residues. Trimming took off 4 bases at V and 3 bases at J, with 10 bases between the two ends. This CDR3 is CASSREADYEQYF. CDR3 nucleotides: TGTGCCAGTAGTAGGGAGGCCGACTACGAGCAGTACTTC.

The chain links TRBV5-4 to TRBJ2-7; 8 positions agree with TRBD1. J lost 3 bases, V lost 3 bases, and 5 bases had no gene match. The CDR3 runs 14 residues. Germline values: CDR1 SGHNT, CDR2 YYREEE (reference sequence). As DNA, the CDR3 is TGTGCCAGCAGCTCCAGGGGGCGTCACTACGAGCAGTACTTC. Translation: CASSSRGRHYEQYF.

This chain joins TRBV6-6 and TRBJ2-3; 12 bases align to TRBD2. Germline V CDR1 and CDR2: MNHNY, SVGAGI (reference sequence). The CDR3 is made up of 17 amino acids. Unmatched junction bases numbered 11, after V lost 5 bases and J lost 5 bases. In DNA form, the CDR3 reads TGTGCCAGCAGTCGACTAGCTAGCGGGGGGGCGGGAGATACGCAGTATTTT. It yields the protein CASSRLASGGAGDTQYF.

This clone was observed a handful of times. The rearrangement links TRBV7-6 to TRBJ1-6, with 10 bases identical to TRBD1. Per germline, CDR1 SGHVS and CDR2 FNYEAQ. V was pared by 8 bases and J by 9 bases, with 4 bases of the junction left unmatched. The CDR3 runs to 13 residues. This CDR3 reads CASRDRGGSPLHF. The CDR3 nucleotides are TGTGCCAGCCGGGACAGGGGTGGTTCACCCCTCCACTTT.

V usage is TRBV18 and J usage is TRBJ1-1; tentatively, D is TRBD1 (6 bases). The V gene's germline CDR1 is KGHSH and CDR2 LQKENI. V gave up 3 bases and J gave up 1 base, with 9 bases separating them. The CDR3 sequence is 14 residues long. For the CDR3, the DNA is TGTGCCAGCTCACCCAGGGGTAGGAACACTGAAGCTTTCTTT. As protein: CASSPRGRNTEAFF.

The chain uses TRBV5-1 and TRBJ2-2; D is uncertain. Looked up from germline, CDR1 is SGHRS and CDR2 is YFSETQ. Between the trimmed V and J ends, which lost 1 base and 4 bases, there was a span of 14 bases. The CDR3 runs to 16 residues. The CDR3 protein is CASSLTAESGTGELFF. CDR3 nucleotide sequence: TGCGCCAGCAGCTTGACAGCCGAGTCAGGCACCGGGGAGCTGTTTTTT.

The chain joins TRBV12-5 to TRBJ1-5, with 8 bases identical to TRBD1. Per germline, CDR1 LGHNT and CDR2 FRNRAP. V shed 6 bases and J 6 bases; nucleotides not matched to a gene: 13. The CDR3 contains 16 residues. The CDR3 region is CASGTTGVGLVQPQHF. The CDR3 DNA reads TGTGCTAGTGGCACGACAGGGGTGGGTTTAGTTCAGCCCCAGCATTTT.

V is TRBV5-4 and J is TRBJ2-5, with TRBD2 matching over 8 bases. The germline gives CDR1 SGHNT, CDR2 YYREEE (reference sequence). The length of the CDR3 is 14 residues. V gave up 3 bases and J gave up 7 bases; unmatched junction bases: 8. CDR3 coding DNA: TGTGCCAGCAGCTCACCGGGACTAGGAGGGACCCAGTACTTC. Its protein product is CASSSPGLGGTQYF. Variable domain in full (rest from reference TRBV5-4 and TRBJ2-5): ETGVTQSPTHLIKTRGQQVTLRCSSQSGHNTVSWYQQALGQGPQFIFQYYREEENGRGNFPPRFSGLQFPNYSSELNVNALELDDSALYLCASSSPGLGGTQYFGPGTRLLVL.

The count of this clone is one. This rearrangement joins TRBV6-5 to TRBJ2-1; tentative D call: TRBD2 (6 bases). Germline CDR1 is MNHEY and CDR2 is SVGAGI. The V end lost 8 bases, the J end lost 5 bases, and 16 bases lay between the germline ends. The CDR3 is 14 residues long. The CDR3, as DNA: TGTGCCAGCTCATATCGGGGGAATGACAATGAGCAGTTCTTC. It yields the protein CASSYRGNDNEQFF.